A selection of T cell receptor beta chains follows, all from one sample in a study of T cell responses to AZD1222 COVID-19 vaccine. Assay used: immunoSEQ multiplex PCR; TCRdb lists only in-frame clones, some missing. This table has 90,000 to 130,000 clones, just over 85% appearing once. The sample consisted of peripheral blood, taken on day 0 of AZD1222 vaccination. The source of these receptors is an adult in good health. The CDR3 runs from the conserved cysteine through the conserved F or W. Each record gives: clone size, D gene, V gene, J gene, CDR3 protein, CDR3 DNA. D genes are given only for firm matches. Not all rows give a size; the values are once, few, many and, for expanded clones, a class.

>-|TRBD1|TRBV9|TRBJ1-2
CASSVGKQGGTYGYTF
TGTGCCAGCAGCGTAGGAAAACAGGGGGGGACGTATGGCTACACCTTC
>once|TRBD2|TRBV5-4|TRBJ2-3
CASSSAGSGGAGADTQYF
TGTGCCAGCAGCTCGGCTGGGAGCGGGGGGGCCGGGGCAGATACGCAGTATTTT
>-|-|TRBV14|TRBJ2-6
CASSHRRSYGANVLTF
TGTGCCAGCAGCCATCGGAGGTCTTACGGGGCCAACGTCCTGACTTTC
>-|-|TRBV5-1|TRBJ2-7
CASSLGEPGSYEQYF
TGCGCCAGCAGCCTCGGCGAACCGGGGTCCTACGAGCAGTACTTC
>-|TRBD2|TRBV20-1|TRBJ2-7
CSASGRAIYEQYF
TGCAGTGCTAGTGGGAGGGCCATCTACGAGCAGTACTTC
>-|-|TRBV4-1|TRBJ1-3
CASSRSSLQGQSSGNTIYF
TGCGCCAGCAGCCGTTCGTCCCTGCAGGGACAATCTTCTGGAAACACCATATATTTT
>-|-|TRBV7-6|TRBJ2-2
CASSFRGKDGELFF
TGTGCCAGCAGCTTCCGAGGCAAGGACGGGGAGCTGTTTTTT
>-|-|TRBV6-1|TRBJ2-3
CASSDRVTTDTQYF
TGTGCCAGCAGTGATCGAGTGACCACAGATACGCAGTATTTT
>-|-|TRBV7-2|TRBJ2-7
CASSLFAGTRSYEQYF
TGTGCCAGCAGCTTATTCGCGGGGACACGCTCCTACGAGCAGTACTTC
>-|TRBD2|TRBV27|TRBJ2-1
CASSPTLDTSGINNEQFF
TGTGCCAGCAGTCCAACACTCGATACTAGCGGGATAAACAATGAGCAGTTCTTC
>-|TRBD1|TRBV6-5|TRBJ1-2
CASRGGQGGNYGYTF
TGTGCCAGCAGGGGAGGACAGGGGGGGAACTATGGCTACACCTTC
>-|-|TRBV6-1|TRBJ2-7
CASSEVWGDYEQYF
TGTGCCAGCAGTGAAGTTTGGGGGGACTACGAGCAGTACTTC
>-|TRBD2|TRBV7-8|TRBJ2-3
CASSLAGGYTDTQYF
TGTGCCAGCAGCTTAGCCGGGGGGTACACAGATACGCAGTATTTT
>-|TRBD1|TRBV19|TRBJ1-2
CASLPAGTGGLGGYTF
TGTGCCAGTCTACCAGCCGGGACAGGGGGCCTGGGGGGCTACACCTTC
>-|-|TRBV7-2|TRBJ1-2
CASSISEGGGYTF
TGTGCCAGCAGCATATCCGAGGGCGGGGGCTACACCTTC
>-|-|TRBV6-6|TRBJ1-1
CASSADRNTEAFF
TGTGCCAGCAGTGCGGACAGGAACACTGAAGCTTTCTTT
>-|-|TRBV25-1|TRBJ2-2
CASSALGKHMLAGELFF
TGTGCCAGCAGCGCTCTAGGGAAACACATGCTCGCCGGGGAGCTGTTTTTT
>-|-|TRBV7-9|TRBJ2-2
CASSLTWTDQNTGELFF
TGTGCCAGCAGCTTAACCTGGACAGACCAAAACACCGGGGAGCTGTTTTTT
>-|-|TRBV5-1|TRBJ1-1
CASTSEQGNTEAFF
TGCGCCAGCACCTCAGAACAGGGGAACACTGAAGCTTTCTTT
>-|-|TRBV19|TRBJ2-3
CASNIGGAKTDTQYF
TGTGCCAGCAACATAGGAGGGGCGAAGACAGATACGCAGTATTTT
>-|-|TRBV10-3|TRBJ2-7
CAISVEGNHEQYF
TGTGCCATCAGTGTTGAGGGGAACCACGAGCAGTACTTC
>once|-|TRBV2|TRBJ2-1
CASSDGQGYNEQFF
TGTGCCAGCAGTGATGGTCAGGGGTACAATGAGCAGTTCTTC
>-|TRBD1|TRBV6-5|TRBJ2-7
CASSSDRGLYEQYF
TGTGCCAGCAGCTCGGACAGGGGGCTGTACGAGCAGTACTTC
>-|TRBD1|TRBV4-1|TRBJ1-2
CASSLFGTGGSGYTF
TGCGCCAGCAGCCTATTCGGGACAGGGGGCTCTGGCTACACCTTC
>-|-|TRBV19|TRBJ2-5
CASSLGRAARETQYF
TGTGCCAGTAGTTTGGGAAGGGCGGCTAGGGAGACCCAGTACTTC
>-|-|TRBV24-1|TRBJ2-7
CATSSPSYEQYF
TGTGCCACCAGTTCCCCCTCCTACGAGCAGTACTTC
>-|TRBD1|TRBV14|TRBJ1-6
CASSQGSQGYSPLHF
TGTGCCAGCAGCCAAGGGTCACAGGGGTATTCACCCCTCCACTTT
>-|-|TRBV4-2|TRBJ2-7
CASSQPSREQYF
TGTGCCAGCAGCCAACCGAGCCGCGAGCAGTACTTC
>-|-|TRBV7-7|TRBJ2-5
CASSLVMGGAETQYF
TGTGCCAGCAGCTTAGTCATGGGCGGGGCGGAGACCCAGTACTTC
>-|-|TRBV18|TRBJ2-5
CASSPGSQETQYF
TGTGCCAGCTCACCAGGAAGCCAAGAGACCCAGTACTTC
>once|-|TRBV5-6|TRBJ1-5
CASSRGTGGNSNQPQHF
TGTGCCAGCAGCCGGGGAACGGGGGGCAATAGCAATCAGCCCCAGCATTTT
>-|-|TRBV9|TRBJ1-5
CASSAQGSSNQPQHF
TGTGCCAGCAGCGCACAGGGATCTAGCAATCAGCCCCAGCATTTT
>-|TRBD1|TRBV29-1|TRBJ1-1
CSVDRGNTEAFF
TGCAGCGTGGACAGGGGGAACACTGAAGCTTTCTTT
>-|TRBD1|TRBV28|TRBJ1-2
CASNPEPGTGSYGYTF
TGTGCCAGCAACCCCGAACCGGGGACAGGGTCCTATGGCTACACCTTC
>-|TRBD1|TRBV7-2|TRBJ1-2
CASSSTGGYGYTF
TGTGCCAGCAGCTCGACAGGGGGATACGGCTACACCTTC
>-|-|TRBV5-5|TRBJ1-1
CASSLVAVNTEAFF
TGTGCCAGCAGCTTGGTAGCGGTGAACACTGAAGCTTTCTTT
>once|-|TRBV7-2|TRBJ1-1
CASSPPMGGATEAFF
TGTGCCAGCAGCCCCCCGATGGGGGGAGCCACTGAAGCTTTCTTT
>once|TRBD2|TRBV11-2|TRBJ2-1
CASSVSGTSGDEQFF
TGTGCCAGCAGCGTGTCAGGGACTAGCGGGGATGAGCAGTTCTTC
>-|TRBD1|TRBV7-8|TRBJ1-5
CASSFDRDQPQHF
TGTGCCAGCAGCTTTGACAGGGACCAGCCCCAGCATTTT
>-|TRBD1|TRBV28|TRBJ1-4
CASRNAGQLNEKLFF
TGTGCCAGCAGAAACGCGGGACAGCTTAATGAAAAACTGTTTTTT
>-|-|TRBV5-6|TRBJ1-1
CASSWRRWDTEAFF
TGTGCCAGCAGCTGGAGGCGGTGGGACACTGAAGCTTTCTTT
>-|TRBD1|TRBV6-5|TRBJ1-2
CASSYSNYGQVGYTF
TGTGCCAGCAGTTACTCAAATTACGGACAGGTTGGCTACACCTTC
>-|-|TRBV5-1|TRBJ2-7
CASSLVPGPSYEQYF
TGCGCCAGCAGCTTGGTGCCGGGGCCCTCCTACGAGCAGTACTTC
>-|-|TRBV12-3/TRBV12-4|TRBJ2-7
CASSLMEGGIRNF
TGTGCCAGCAGTTTAATGGAGGGGGGGATCAGAAACTTC